Listed below are T cell receptor beta chains from one sample, sequenced in a study of shared clonotypes between healthy human individuals. Produced via immunoSEQ multiplex PCR; TCRdb's table is partial and in-frame only. The data hold about 1.5 million clones, with approximately 98% observed a single time. The specimen sequenced was naive CD4+ T cells sorted from blood. These receptors came from a man aged 30 to 39 in good health. Each CDR3 is given with its conserved first and last residue. A D gene is named only where the DNA matches it firmly.

length: 15; D: TRBD2; V: TRBV28; J: TRBJ2-1; CDR3: CASRPSGRNYNEQFF; DNA: TGTGCCAGCAGACCTAGCGGGAGAAATTACAATGAGCAGTTCTTC
length: 13; D: .; V: TRBV29-1; J: TRBJ1-2; CDR3: CSALGGGSYGYTF; DNA: TGCAGCGCCCTCGGCGGGGGGTCCTATGGCTACACCTTC
length: 14; D: .; V: TRBV2; J: TRBJ1-4; CDR3: CASSEEVANEKLFF; DNA: TGTGCCAGCAGTGAGGAGGTGGCTAATGAAAAACTGTTTTTT
length: 16; D: TRBD2; V: TRBV5-1; J: TRBJ2-7; CDR3: CASSLEPRGEPGEQYF; DNA: TGCGCCAGCAGCTTGGAACCACGGGGGGAGCCAGGGGAGCAGTACTTC
length: 12; D: .; V: TRBV9; J: TRBJ2-7; CDR3: CASSVGGSEQYF; DNA: TGTGCCAGCAGCGTAGGCGGATCCGAGCAGTACTTC
length: 15; D: .; V: TRBV7-2; J: TRBJ1-5; CDR3: CASSLGLTGDQPQHF; DNA: TGTGCCAGCAGCTTAGGTCTAACAGGAGATCAGCCCCAGCATTTT
length: 13; D: .; V: TRBV15; J: TRBJ2-5; CDR3: CATSQGPQETQYF; DNA: TGTGCCACCAGCCAGGGACCCCAAGAGACCCAGTACTTC
length: 15; D: .; V: TRBV28; J: TRBJ2-1; CDR3: CASSRFGLSYNEQFF; DNA: TGTGCCAGCAGTCGGTTCGGCCTATCCTACAATGAGCAGTTCTTC
length: 15; D: .; V: TRBV5-1; J: TRBJ2-1; CDR3: CASSLEATGRNEQFF; DNA: TGCGCCAGCAGCTTGGAGGCGACAGGACGGAATGAGCAGTTCTTC
length: 14; D: TRBD1; V: TRBV6-1; J: TRBJ2-7; CDR3: CASSTGTGVVEQYF; DNA: TGTGCCAGCAGCACCGGGACAGGGGTAGTCGAGCAGTACTTC
length: 18; D: .; V: TRBV7-2; J: TRBJ1-5; CDR3: CASSLAPVGQGRNQPQHF; DNA: TGTGCCAGCAGCTTAGCCCCGGTTGGGCAAGGCCGCAATCAGCCCCAGCATTTT